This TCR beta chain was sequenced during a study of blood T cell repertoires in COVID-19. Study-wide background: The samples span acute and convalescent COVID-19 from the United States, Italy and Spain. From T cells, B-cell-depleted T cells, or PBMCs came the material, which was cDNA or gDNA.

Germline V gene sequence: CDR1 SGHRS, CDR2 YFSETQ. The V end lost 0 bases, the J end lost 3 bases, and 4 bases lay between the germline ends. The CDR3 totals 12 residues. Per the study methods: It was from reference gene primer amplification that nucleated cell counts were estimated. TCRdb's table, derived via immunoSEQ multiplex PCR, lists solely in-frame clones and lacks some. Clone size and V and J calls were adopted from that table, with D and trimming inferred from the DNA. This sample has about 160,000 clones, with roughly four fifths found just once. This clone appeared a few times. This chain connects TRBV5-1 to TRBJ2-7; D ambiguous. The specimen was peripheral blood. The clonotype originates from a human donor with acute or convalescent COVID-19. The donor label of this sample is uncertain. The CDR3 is CASSLGLYEQYF. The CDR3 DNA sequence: TGCGCCAGCAGCTTGGGGCTCTACGAGCAGTACTTC.